The 21 T cell receptor beta chains below all came from one sample that was sequenced in a study of CD8+CD57+ T cells in acquired aplastic anemia. It was genomic DNA that served as the template for profiling TCR beta VDJ and CDR3. MiXCR, applied by TCRdb to the reads, yields one record per CDR3 protein. Seen here are 150,000 to 200,000 distinct CDR3 sequences, over 60% observed once, and the top ten hold 46%. Sequencing input: sorted CD4+, CD8+, or CD8+CD57+ T cells (not recorded which) from PBMCs. The receptors originated from a human donor with severe aplastic anemia or a healthy control (not recorded which).

V usage is TRBV7-9 and J usage is TRBJ2-1; D ambiguous. Trimming pared 1 base from V and 0 bases from J, leaving 10 bases between. Germline lookup yields CDR1 SEHNR and CDR2 FQNEAQ (reference sequence). The CDR3 contains 16 residues. CDR3 nucleotides: TGTGCCAGCAGCTTAGGGGTCCCAAGCTCCTACAATGAGCAGTTCTTC. This codes for CASSLGVPSSYNEQFF.

The chain has TRBV19 and TRBJ2-3; maybe TRBD2 (5 bases). V gave up 3 bases and J gave up 0 bases, with 16 bases separating them. In germline, CDR1 is LNHDA, CDR2 SQIVND (reference sequence). The CDR3 is 17 residues long. DNA of the CDR3: TGTGCCAGTAGTATCTCTACGCGGGCAATTAGCACAGATACGCAGTATTTT. Residues: CASSISTRAISTDTQYF.

The chain links TRBV5-6 to TRBJ1-1, with D uncertain. Germline assignment: CDR1 SGHDT and CDR2 YYEEEE. CDR3 length: 14 residues. The V and J ends lost 1 base and 6 bases respectively, with 13 bases between them. The CDR3 DNA reads TGTGCCAGCAGCTTGATCGCTGAACGACCTGAAGCTTTCTTT. Protein: CASSLIAERPEAFF.

This chain connects TRBV9 to TRBJ2-3, with 8 bases fitting TRBD2. CDR1 and CDR2 (germline): SGDLS, YYNGEE. The CDR3 covers 16 residues. The trim removed 4 bases at V and 0 bases at J, leaving 7 bases unmatched. CDR3 DNA sequence: TGTGCCAGCAGCCCAACTCCGGGGGGGAGCACAGATACGCAGTATTTT. It encodes CASSPTPGGSTDTQYF.

The gene calls are TRBV2 and TRBJ2-7; 7 bases fit TRBD1. The V segment lost 7 bases and the J segment 3 bases; nucleotides outside the gene matches: 9. The CDR3 is 14 amino acids. Germline assignment: CDR1 SNHLY and CDR2 FYNNEI. CDR3 coding DNA: TGTGCCAGCAAATTCGGGACAGAGTTCTACGAGCAGTACTTC. Translated, it gives CASKFGTEFYEQYF.

The rearrangement joins TRBV7-6 to TRBJ2-7; D is unclear. The germline CDR1 and CDR2 sequences are SGHVS and FNYEAQ. CDR3 size: 13 residues. Trimming took 5 bases from V and 5 from J, leaving 13 bases between them. The CDR3 sequence is CASSQTRVDEQYF. As DNA, the CDR3 is TGTGCCAGCAGCCAAACACGGGTCGACGAGCAGTACTTC.

This chain links TRBV2 with TRBJ1-5, with 7 bases lining up with TRBD1. The CDR3 is 15 residues long. Germline CDR1 is SNHLY and CDR2 is FYNNEI. The junction had 3 bases not matched to a gene; V was cut back by 3 bases and J by 1 base. The CDR3 DNA reads as TGTGCCAGCAGTGATTGGGGACAGAGCAATCAGCCCCAGCATTTT. Residues: CASSDWGQSNQPQHF.

The chain recombines TRBV2 with TRBJ1-2; D unclear. This CDR3 spans 16 amino acids. V dropped 2 bases and J dropped 4 bases, with 17 bases sitting between them. CDR1 and CDR2 (germline): SNHLY, FYNNEI. The CDR3 DNA follows: TGTGCCAGCAGTGAAACTGTCCGCTTAGATGCCTATGGCTACACCTTC. Translated: CASSETVRLDAYGYTF.

This clonotype was recorded many times. V gene TRBV9 combines with J gene TRBJ2-2, with a weak D call TRBD2 (6 bases). The V gene lost 6 bases and the J gene lost 7 bases, with 10 bases spanning the gap. Per the germline V gene, CDR1 is SGDLS and CDR2 is YYNGEE. CDR3 size: 12 residues. The CDR3 sequence is CASNAGSGELFF. CDR3 in DNA: TGTGCCAGCAACGCGGGAAGCGGGGAGCTGTTTTTT.

The rearrangement links TRBV5-1 to TRBJ1-1, with D possibly being TRBD1 (5 bases). From germline, CDR1 is SGHRS and CDR2 YFSETQ. This CDR3 has 14 residues. V shed 4 bases and J shed 0 bases, with 10 bases lying between them. CDR3 sequence: CASSQQAMNTEAFF. As DNA, the CDR3 is TGCGCCAGCAGCCAACAGGCCATGAACACTGAAGCTTTCTTT.

The chain joins TRBV12-3 or TRBV12-4 to TRBJ2-1; 9 bases match TRBD1. V shed 10 bases and J 9 bases; nucleotides not matched to a gene: 10. The CDR3 runs to 13 residues. CDR3 sequence (DNA): TGTGCCATCATACAGGGGGCAGGGGTTGAGCAGTTCTTC. Amino acids: CAIIQGAGVEQFF.

As regards this clonotype: A much larger clone differs from this one at a single base, so this may be a read error. J is TRBJ1-2 and V is TRBV27, with 11 positions matching TRBD1. This CDR3 contains 16 residues. CDR1 and CDR2 (germline): MNHEY, SMNVEV (reference sequence). The CDR3 bases are TGTGCCAGCAGTTTACGGACAGGGGGCGGGAACTCTGGCTACACCTTC. It specifies CASSLRTGGGNSGYTF.

The chain uses TRBV10-2 and TRBJ2-1, with TRBD1 identical over 9 bases. The junction had 9 bases not matched to a gene; V was cut back by 7 bases and J by 5 bases. CDR1 WSHSY and CDR2 SAAADI come from the germline V gene. This CDR3 is 15 amino acids long. For the CDR3, the DNA is TGCGCCAGCATCGCCGGGACAGGGAGGAACAATGAGCAGTTCTTC. Translated: CASIAGTGRNNEQFF.

The chain is built from TRBV19 and TRBJ2-5, with D unclear. CDR1 LNHDA and CDR2 SQIVND come from the germline V gene (reference sequence). Trimming shortened V by 3 bases and J by 1 base, and 9 bases separated the two germline ends. The CDR3 contains 14 residues. CDR3 region: CASSIAVVQETQYF. For the CDR3, the DNA is TGTGCCAGTAGTATTGCTGTAGTCCAAGAGACCCAGTACTTC.

The chain joins TRBV25-1 to TRBJ2-1, with D possibly being TRBD1 (6 bases). V gave up 0 bases and J gave up 10 bases, with 16 bases separating them. The CDR3 covers 15 residues. Germline V gives CDR1 MGHDK, CDR2 SYGVNS. CDR3 bases: TGTGCCAGCAGTGAATACTCGGAGACTGGGGGCGAGCAGTTCTTC. Its protein product is CASSEYSETGGEQFF.

V usage is TRBV12-3 or TRBV12-4 and J usage is TRBJ1-2; 7 nucleotides match TRBD1. This CDR3 comprises 12 residues. The ends lost 6 bases at V and 6 bases at J; junction bases unmatched: 4. The CDR3 protein is CASSIQGHGYTF. In nucleotides, the CDR3 is TGTGCCAGCAGCATACAGGGGCATGGCTACACCTTC.

This rearrangement joins TRBV10-3 to TRBJ1-1, with 9 bases matching TRBD1. Germline V gene lookup returns CDR1 ENHRY and CDR2 SYGVKD. The CDR3 totals 16 residues. V shed 10 bases and J 3 bases; nucleotides not matched to a gene: 15. CDR3 in DNA: TGTGCCAGCAGCCAGGGGGGGACAGGGTCGGACACTGAAGCTTTCTTT. Translating gives CASSQGGTGSDTEAFF.

This chain joins TRBV7-8 and TRBJ2-7; D is perhaps TRBD2 (6 bases). Germline CDR1 SGHVS, CDR2 FQNEAQ. This CDR3 is built from 15 residues. V shed 1 base and J shed 0 bases, with 10 bases lying between them. The DNA of the CDR3 is TGTGCCAGCAGCTTAGGGTCGACTAGCTCCTACGAGCAGTACTTC. This gives the protein CASSLGSTSSYEQYF. Supplemented by reference TRBV7-8 and TRBJ2-7, the full variable domain reads GAGVSQSPRYKVAKRGQDVALRCDPISGHVSLFWYQQALGQGPEFLTYFQNEAQLDKSGLPSDRFFAERPEGSVSTLKIQRTQQEDSAVYLCASSLGSTSSYEQYFGPGTRLTVT.

The genes are TRBV7-6 and TRBJ2-5, with TRBD1 matching over 7 bases. CDR3 size: 14 residues. The ends lost 3 bases at V and 4 bases at J; junction bases unmatched: 5. CDR1 and CDR2 (germline): SGHVS, FNYEAQ. CDR3 coding DNA: TGTGCCAGCAGCTTTAGGACAGGTCTAGAGACCCAGTACTTC. It translates to CASSFRTGLETQYF.

This sequence joins TRBV9 and TRBJ2-7; a possible D gene is TRBD2 (6 bases). Germline V gene lookup returns CDR1 SGDLS and CDR2 YYNGEE. The CDR3 is made up of 13 amino acids. V shed 3 bases and J shed 9 bases, with 16 bases lying between them. This chain's CDR3 is CASSGDSTYRQYF. The CDR3 nucleotides are TGTGCCAGCAGCGGGGACTCAACCTACAGGCAGTACTTC.

This clonotype appeared once. A junction end diverges from the germline sequence, so it may reflect a read error. The chain links TRBV7-8 to TRBJ1-6; tentatively, D is TRBD1 (6 bases). The CDR3 sequence is 17 residues long. The germline V gene has CDR1 SGHVS and CDR2 FQNEAQ. The CDR3 bases are TGTGCCAACAGCCCGCTAGGAGGACAGCTACGAATTTCACCCCTCCACTTT. Translated: CANSPLGGQLRISPLHF. The variable domain in full, with the rest retrieved from reference TRBV7-8 and TRBJ1-6, is GAGVSQSPRYKVAKRGQDVALRCDPISGHVSLFWYQQALGQGPEFLTYFQNEAQLDKSGLPSDRFFAERPEGSVSTLKIQRTQQEDSAVYLCANSPLGGQLRISPLHFGNGTRLTVT.